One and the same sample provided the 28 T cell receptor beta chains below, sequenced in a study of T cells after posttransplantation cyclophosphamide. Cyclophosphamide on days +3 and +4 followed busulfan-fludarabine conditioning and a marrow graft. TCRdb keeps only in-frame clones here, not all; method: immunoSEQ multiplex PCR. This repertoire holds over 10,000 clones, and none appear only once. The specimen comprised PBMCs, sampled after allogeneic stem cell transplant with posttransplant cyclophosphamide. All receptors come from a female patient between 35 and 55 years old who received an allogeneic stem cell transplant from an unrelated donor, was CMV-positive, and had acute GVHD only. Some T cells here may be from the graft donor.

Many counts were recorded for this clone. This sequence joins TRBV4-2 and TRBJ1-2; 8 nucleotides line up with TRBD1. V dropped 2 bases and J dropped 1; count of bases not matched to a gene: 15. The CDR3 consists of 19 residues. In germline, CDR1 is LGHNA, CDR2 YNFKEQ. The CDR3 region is CASSQLDRADRDLNYGYTF. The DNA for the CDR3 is TGTGCCAGCAGCCAACTCGATCGCGCGGACAGGGACCTTAACTATGGCTACACCTTC.

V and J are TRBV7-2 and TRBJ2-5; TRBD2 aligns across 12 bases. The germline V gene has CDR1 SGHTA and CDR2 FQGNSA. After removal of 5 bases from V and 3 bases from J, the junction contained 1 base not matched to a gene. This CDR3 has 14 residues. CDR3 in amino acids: CASSRTSGEETQYF. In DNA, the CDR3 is TGTGCCAGCAGCCGGACTAGCGGGGAAGAGACCCAGTACTTC. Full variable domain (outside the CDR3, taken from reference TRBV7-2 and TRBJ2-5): GAGVSQSPSNKVTEKGKDVELRCDPISGHTALYWYRQSLGQGLEFLIYFQGNSAPDKSGLPSDRFSAERTGGSVSTLTIQRTQQEDSAVYLCASSRTSGEETQYFGPGTRLLVL.

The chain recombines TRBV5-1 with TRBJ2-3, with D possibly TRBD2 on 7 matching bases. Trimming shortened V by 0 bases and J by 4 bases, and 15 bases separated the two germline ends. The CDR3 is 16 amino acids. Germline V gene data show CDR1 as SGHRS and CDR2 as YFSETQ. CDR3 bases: TGCGCCAGCAGCTTGGGAGGGGGGGGATCCCCAGATACGCAGTATTTT. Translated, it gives CASSLGGGGSPDTQYF.

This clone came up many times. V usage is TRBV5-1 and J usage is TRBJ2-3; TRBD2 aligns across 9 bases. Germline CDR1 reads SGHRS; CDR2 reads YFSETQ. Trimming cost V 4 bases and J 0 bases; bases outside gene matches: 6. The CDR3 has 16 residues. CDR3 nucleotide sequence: TGCGCCAGCAGCGAACGACTAGCGGCTAGCACAGATACGCAGTATTTT. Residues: CASSERLAASTDTQYF.

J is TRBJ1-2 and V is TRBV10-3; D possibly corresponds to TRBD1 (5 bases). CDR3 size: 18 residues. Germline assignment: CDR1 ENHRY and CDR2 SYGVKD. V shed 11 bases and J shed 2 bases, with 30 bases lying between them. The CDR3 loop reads CAVGGVKVGGSQNYGYTF. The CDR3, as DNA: TGTGCCGTCGGAGGGGTGAAGGTAGGAGGCAGCCAGAACTATGGCTACACCTTC.

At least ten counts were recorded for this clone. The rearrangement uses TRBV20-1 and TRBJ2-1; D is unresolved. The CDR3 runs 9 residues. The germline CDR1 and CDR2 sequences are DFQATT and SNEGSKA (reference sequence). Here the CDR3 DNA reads TGCACCCTAGACGAACAGCAGTTCTTC. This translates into CTLDEQQFF.

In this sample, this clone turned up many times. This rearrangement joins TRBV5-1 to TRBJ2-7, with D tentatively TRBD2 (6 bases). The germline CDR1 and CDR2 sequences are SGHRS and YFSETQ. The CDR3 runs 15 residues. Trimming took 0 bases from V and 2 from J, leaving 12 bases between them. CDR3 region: CASSLAPGEAYEQYF. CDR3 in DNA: TGCGCCAGCAGCTTGGCCCCGGGAGAGGCCTACGAGCAGTACTTC.

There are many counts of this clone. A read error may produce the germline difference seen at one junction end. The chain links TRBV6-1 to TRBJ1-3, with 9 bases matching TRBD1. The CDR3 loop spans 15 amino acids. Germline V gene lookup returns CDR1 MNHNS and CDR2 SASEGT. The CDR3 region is CASSPDRGSGNTIYF. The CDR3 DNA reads TGTGCTAGCAGTCCGGACAGGGGTTCTGGAAACACCATATATTTT.

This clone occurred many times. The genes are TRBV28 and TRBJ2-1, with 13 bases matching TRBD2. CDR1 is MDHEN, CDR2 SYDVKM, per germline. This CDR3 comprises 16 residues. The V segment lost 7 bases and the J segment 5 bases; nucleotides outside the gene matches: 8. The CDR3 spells CASTISLAGGDNEQFF. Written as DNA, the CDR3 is TGTGCCAGCACCATCTCACTAGCGGGGGGGGACAATGAGCAGTTCTTC. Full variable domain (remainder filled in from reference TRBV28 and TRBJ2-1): DVKVTQSSRYLVKRTGEKVFLECVQDMDHENMFWYRQDPGLGLRLIYFSYDVKMKEKGDIPEGYSVSREKKERFSLILESASTNQTSMYLCASTISLAGGDNEQFFGPGTRLTVL.

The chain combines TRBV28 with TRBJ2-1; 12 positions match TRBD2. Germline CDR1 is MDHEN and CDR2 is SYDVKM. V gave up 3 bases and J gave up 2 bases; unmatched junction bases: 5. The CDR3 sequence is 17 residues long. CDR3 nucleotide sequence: TGTGCCAGCAGTTTTCCGACTAGCGGGAGTACCTACAATGAGCAGTTCTTC. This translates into CASSFPTSGSTYNEQFF.

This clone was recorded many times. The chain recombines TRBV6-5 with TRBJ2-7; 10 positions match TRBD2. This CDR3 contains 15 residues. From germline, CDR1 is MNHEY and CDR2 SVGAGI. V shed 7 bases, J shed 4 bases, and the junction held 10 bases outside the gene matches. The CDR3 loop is CASKRGASGGYEQYV. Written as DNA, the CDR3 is TGTGCCAGCAAAAGAGGGGCTAGCGGGGGTTACGAGCAGTACGTC.

The DNA of the CDR3 is TGCGCCAGCAGCTTGTCCGGGACTAGCGGGAGGGGGACAGATACGCAGTATTTT. Translating it yields CASSLSGTSGRGTDTQYF. J is TRBJ2-3 and V is TRBV5-1; 16 bases line up with TRBD2. The V and J ends lost 1 base and 3 bases, in that order; junction bases with no gene match: 5. Germline values: CDR1 SGHRS, CDR2 YFSETQ. The CDR3 has 18 amino acids.

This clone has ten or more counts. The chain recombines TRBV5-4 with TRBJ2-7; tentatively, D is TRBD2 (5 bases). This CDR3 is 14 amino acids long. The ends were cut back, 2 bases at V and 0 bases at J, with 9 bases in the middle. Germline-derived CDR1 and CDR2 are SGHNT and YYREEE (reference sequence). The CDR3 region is CASSFSGSSYEQYF. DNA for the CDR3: TGTGCCAGCAGCTTTAGTGGGAGCTCCTACGAGCAGTACTTC. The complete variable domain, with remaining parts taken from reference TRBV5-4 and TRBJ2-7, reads ETGVTQSPTHLIKTRGQQVTLRCSSQSGHNTVSWYQQALGQGPQFIFQYYREEENGRGNFPPRFSGLQFPNYSSELNVNALELDDSALYLCASSFSGSSYEQYFGPGTRLTVT.

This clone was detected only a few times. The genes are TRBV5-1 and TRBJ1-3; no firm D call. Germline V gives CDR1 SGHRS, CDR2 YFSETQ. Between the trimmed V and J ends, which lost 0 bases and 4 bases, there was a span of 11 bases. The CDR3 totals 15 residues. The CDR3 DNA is TGCGCCAGCAGCTTGGGGTCAGGCTCAGGAAACACCATATATTTT. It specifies CASSLGSGSGNTIYF.

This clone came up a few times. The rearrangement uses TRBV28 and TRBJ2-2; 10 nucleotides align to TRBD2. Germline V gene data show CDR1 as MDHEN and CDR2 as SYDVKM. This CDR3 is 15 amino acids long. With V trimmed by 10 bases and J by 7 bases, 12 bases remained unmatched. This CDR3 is CANTQAGGPVGELFF. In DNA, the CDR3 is TGTGCCAACACTCAAGCGGGAGGGCCTGTCGGGGAGCTGTTTTTT.

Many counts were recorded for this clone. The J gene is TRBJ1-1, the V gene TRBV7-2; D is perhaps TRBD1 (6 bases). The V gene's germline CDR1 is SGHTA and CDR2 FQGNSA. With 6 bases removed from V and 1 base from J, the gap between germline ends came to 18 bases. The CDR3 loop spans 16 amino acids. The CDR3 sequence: CASRRTTGFGNTEAFF. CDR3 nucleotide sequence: TGTGCCAGCAGACGCACTACAGGGTTCGGGAACACTGAAGCTTTCTTT.

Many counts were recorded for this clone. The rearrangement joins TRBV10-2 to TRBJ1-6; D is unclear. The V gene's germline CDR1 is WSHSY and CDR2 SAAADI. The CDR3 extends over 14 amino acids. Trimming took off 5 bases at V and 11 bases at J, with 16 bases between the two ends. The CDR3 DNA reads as TGCGCCAGCAGTTCCGGGAGCCTCCCCCCACCCCTCCACTTT. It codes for CASSSGSLPPPLHF.

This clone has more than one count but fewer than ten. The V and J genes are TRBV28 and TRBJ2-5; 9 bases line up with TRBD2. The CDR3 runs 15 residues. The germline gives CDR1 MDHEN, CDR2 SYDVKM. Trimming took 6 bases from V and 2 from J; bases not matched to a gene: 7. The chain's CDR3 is CASSLVLAGQETQYF. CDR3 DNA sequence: TGTGCCAGCAGCTTGGTTCTAGCGGGACAAGAGACCCAGTACTTC.

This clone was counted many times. This CDR3 reads CASSMTTGWGETQYF. CDR3 DNA: TGTGCCAGTAGTATGACGACAGGTTGGGGAGAGACCCAGTACTTC. The chain is built from TRBV19 and TRBJ2-5; D might be TRBD1 (6 bases). CDR3 length: 15 amino acids. Trimming left V 3 bases short and J 4 bases short, with 15 bases between. Germline values: CDR1 LNHDA, CDR2 SQIVND (reference sequence).

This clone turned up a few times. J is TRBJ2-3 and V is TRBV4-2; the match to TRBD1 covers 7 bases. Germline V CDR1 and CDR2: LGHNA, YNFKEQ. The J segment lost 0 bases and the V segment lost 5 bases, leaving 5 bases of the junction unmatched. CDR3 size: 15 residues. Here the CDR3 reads CASSFPGQSTDTQYF. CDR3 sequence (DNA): TGTGCCAGCAGCTTTCCGGGACAGAGCACAGATACGCAGTATTTT.

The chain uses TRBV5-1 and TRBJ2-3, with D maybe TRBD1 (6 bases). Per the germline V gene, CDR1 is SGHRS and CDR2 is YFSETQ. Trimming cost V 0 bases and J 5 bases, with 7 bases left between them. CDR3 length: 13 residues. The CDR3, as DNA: TGCGCCAGCAGCTTGGAGGGGGTAGATACGCAGTATTTT. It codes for CASSLEGVDTQYF.

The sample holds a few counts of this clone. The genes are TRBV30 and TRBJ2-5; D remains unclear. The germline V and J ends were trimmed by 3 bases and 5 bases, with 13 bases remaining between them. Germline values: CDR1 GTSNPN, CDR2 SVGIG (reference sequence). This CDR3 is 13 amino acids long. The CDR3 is CAWRPKPVETQYF. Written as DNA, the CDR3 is TGTGCCTGGAGGCCAAAACCGGTGGAGACCCAGTACTTC.

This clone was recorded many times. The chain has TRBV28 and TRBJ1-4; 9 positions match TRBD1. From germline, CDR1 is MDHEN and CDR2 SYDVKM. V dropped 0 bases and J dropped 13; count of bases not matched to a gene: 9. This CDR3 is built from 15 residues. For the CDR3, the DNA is TGTGCCAGCAGTTTATGGGATCGGACAGGGGTAACACTGTTTTTT. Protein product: CASSLWDRTGVTLFF.

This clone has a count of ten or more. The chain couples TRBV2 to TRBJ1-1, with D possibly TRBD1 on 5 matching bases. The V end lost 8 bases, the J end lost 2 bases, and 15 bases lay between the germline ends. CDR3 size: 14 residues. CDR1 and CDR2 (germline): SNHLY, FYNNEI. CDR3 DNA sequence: TGTGCCAGCCCTCAGGGTAGGGGCAACACTGAAGCTTTCTTT. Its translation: CASPQGRGNTEAFF.

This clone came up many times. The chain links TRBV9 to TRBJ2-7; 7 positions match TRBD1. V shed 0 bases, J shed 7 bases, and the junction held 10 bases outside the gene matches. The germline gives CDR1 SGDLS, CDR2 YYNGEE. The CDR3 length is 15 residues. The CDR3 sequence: CASSVEGGRTSEQYF. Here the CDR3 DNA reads TGTGCCAGCAGCGTAGAAGGGGGCAGAACGAGTGAGCAGTACTTC. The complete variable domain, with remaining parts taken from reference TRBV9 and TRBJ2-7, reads DSGVTQTPKHLITATGQRVTLRCSPRSGDLSVYWYQQSLDQGLQFLIQYYNGEERAKGNILERFSAQQFPDLHSELNLSSLELGDSALYFCASSVEGGRTSEQYFGPGTRLTVT.

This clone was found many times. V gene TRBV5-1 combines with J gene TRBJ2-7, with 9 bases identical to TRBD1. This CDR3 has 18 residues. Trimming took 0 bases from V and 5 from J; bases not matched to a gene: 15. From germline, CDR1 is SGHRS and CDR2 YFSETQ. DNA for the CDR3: TGCGCCAGCAGCTTGGGTCCGGGACAGGGTCCGCTGTTCCACGAGCAGTACTTC. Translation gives CASSLGPGQGPLFHEQYF.

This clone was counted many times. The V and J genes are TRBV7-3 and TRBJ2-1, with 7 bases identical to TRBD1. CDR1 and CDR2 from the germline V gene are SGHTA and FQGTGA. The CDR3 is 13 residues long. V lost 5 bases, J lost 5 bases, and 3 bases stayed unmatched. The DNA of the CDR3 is TGTGCCAGCAGCCAGGACAGGAACAATGAGCAGTTCTTC. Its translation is CASSQDRNNEQFF.

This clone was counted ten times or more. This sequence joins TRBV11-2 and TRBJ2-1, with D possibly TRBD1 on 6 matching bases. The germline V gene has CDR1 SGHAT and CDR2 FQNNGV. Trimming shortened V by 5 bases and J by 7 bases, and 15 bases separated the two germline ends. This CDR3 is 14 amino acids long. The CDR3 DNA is TGTGCCAGCAGCACCCCCCACAGGGCAAATGAGCAGTTCTTC. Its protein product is CASSTPHRANEQFF.